This T cell receptor beta chain was observed in a study of blood T cell repertoires in COVID-19. At the level of the study: The United States, Italy and Spain were the sources of the acute and convalescent COVID-19 samples.

This CDR3 contains 16 residues. The ends were cut back, 0 bases at V and 1 base at J, with 15 bases in the middle. Germline values: CDR1 GTSNPN, CDR2 SVGIG (reference sequence). A Seattle source enrolled patients during active infection and followed them longitudinally. The assay was immunoSEQ multiplex PCR, and TCRdb's table has in-frame clones only and misses some. The sample holds about 270,000 clones, approximately 84% seen once. The chain joins TRBV30 to TRBJ1-1; D call uncertain. Sequenced: peripheral blood. This clonotype was sampled from a human donor with COVID-19, enrolled during active disease. The donor label of this sample is uncertain. The CDR3 sequence is CAWSVLLDWRNTEAFF. Here the CDR3 DNA reads TGTGCCTGGAGTGTACTCTTGGACTGGAGGAACACTGAAGCTTTCTTT.